This TCR beta chain was recovered during a study of T cells expressing NK-cell markers. On the study more broadly: The TCR beta repertoires originated in sorted CD3+CD56+NKG2C+, CD3+CD56+NKG2C- and CD3+CD56-NKG2C+ T cells. Of eight sequenced donors, seven were HCMV-seropositive and one HCMV-seronegative.

A 5'RACE template switching approach incorporating UMIs was used to make TCR beta cDNA. Each CDR3 protein gets one entry in TCRdb, which reprocessed the 5' RACE reads and gives no DNA. This sample's table reports a few hundred thousand distinct CDR3 sequences. Germline loops: CDR1 SQVTM, CDR2 ANQGSEA. The CDR3 is 13 residues long. With regard to this clonotype: What it recognizes is unknown.

Whole-study findings and limits: These clonotypes additionally ranked first within the CD3+CD56-NKG2C+ fraction of four donors.

This receptor was identified in a young man in good health. The sequenced material came from blood T cells: a sorted CD56 or NKG2C T cell subset, CD4+ or CD8+ T cells, or bulk PBMC T cells (not recorded which). The chain recombines TRBV29-1 with TRBJ1-2; the TCRdb call, TRBD1, lacks DNA for checking. This chain's CDR3 is CSVRTALQIGYTF.